Each of the 10 T cell receptor beta chains below was sequenced from the same sample in a study of T cells in localized non-small cell lung cancer. Assay: immunoSEQ multiplex PCR; the TCRdb copy retains only in-frame clones and omits some. The sample includes around 20,000 clones, 91% of them seen just once. The sequencing used peripheral blood, collected before any cancer treatment. The receptors stem from a woman between 40 and 69 years old with stage I lung adenocarcinoma.

In its sample, this clone was seen once. The chain combines TRBV6-6 with TRBJ2-7; no firm D call. CDR3 size: 12 residues. Germline CDR1 and CDR2: MNHNY and SVGAGI (reference sequence). V was cut by 5 bases and J by 3 bases, with 8 bases left in between. The CDR3 bases are TGTGCCAGCAGTCCCGGCCTCTACGAGCAGTACTTC. Encoded protein: CASSPGLYEQYF.

CDR3 sequence: CASMPGHTYNSPLHF. The CDR3 DNA reads as TGTGCCAGCATGCCCGGACACACGTATAATTCACCCCTCCACTTT. V gene TRBV6-5 combines with J gene TRBJ1-6, with D perhaps matching TRBD1 (5 bases). Trimming shortened V by 7 bases and J by 4 bases, and 14 bases separated the two germline ends. The CDR3 has 15 residues. Per germline, CDR1 MNHEY and CDR2 SVGAGI.

The V gene is TRBV11-2, the J gene TRBJ1-5; unclear D gene. Trimming cost V 1 base and J 3 bases, with 4 bases left between them. CDR1 is SGHAT, CDR2 FQNNGV, per germline. CDR3 length: 13 residues. The CDR3, as DNA: TGTGCCAGCAGCTTAGGCCCCAATCAGCCCCAGCATTTT. Amino acids: CASSLGPNQPQHF. The full variable domain, with the rest looked up from reference TRBV11-2 and TRBJ1-5, is EAGVAQSPRYKIIEKRQSVAFWCNPISGHATLYWYQQILGQGPKLLIQFQNNGVVDDSQLPKDRFSAERLKGVDSTLKIQPAKLEDSAVYLCASSLGPNQPQHFGDGTRLSIL.

The V call is TRBV30, the J call TRBJ2-1; either TRBD1 or TRBD2 may supply D (5 bases each). V shed 4 bases and J shed 5 bases, with 15 bases lying between them. CDR1 is GTSNPN, CDR2 SVGIG, per germline (reference sequence). There are 14 residues in the CDR3. CDR3 sequence (DNA): TGTGCCTGGACCAGTGAGCTGGGGGACAATGAGCAGTTCTTC. Its translation: CAWTSELGDNEQFF.

The rearrangement joins TRBV11-2 to TRBJ2-3; 8 nucleotides line up with TRBD2. The germline gives CDR1 SGHAT, CDR2 FQNNGV. This CDR3 region has 17 residues. Trimming removed 4 bases from V and 3 bases from J; junction bases left unmatched: 12. CDR3: CASSSDSAGERTDTQYF. Written as DNA, the CDR3 is TGTGCCAGCAGCTCCGACTCAGCGGGAGAAAGGACAGATACGCAGTATTTT.

The rearrangement uses TRBV29-1 and TRBJ1-2; the D gene is possibly TRBD1 (6 bases). This CDR3 region has 13 residues. Germline V gene data show CDR1 as SQVTM and CDR2 as ANQGSEA. Between the trimmed V and J ends, which lost 5 bases and 8 bases, there was a span of 18 bases. CDR3 amino acids: CSVPRGGAGGYTF. In nucleotides, the CDR3 is TGCAGCGTTCCTAGGGGGGGCGCAGGAGGCTACACCTTC.

On this clone itself: Other nucleotide sequences in the sample specify the same CDR3. The rearrangement uses TRBV9 and TRBJ1-1, with TRBD1 matching over 7 bases. The germline CDR1 and CDR2 sequences are SGDLS and YYNGEE. Trimming removed 0 bases from V and 6 bases from J; junction bases left unmatched: 11. This CDR3 comprises 16 residues. The CDR3 protein is CASSVAEIGQEAEAFF. The CDR3, as DNA: TGTGCCAGCAGCGTAGCAGAAATCGGACAGGAGGCTGAAGCTTTCTTT.

The J gene is TRBJ1-5, the V gene TRBV5-1, with 7 bases lining up with TRBD1. V shed 1 base, J shed 5 bases, and the junction held 0 bases outside the gene matches. CDR1 and CDR2 from the germline V gene are SGHRS and YFSETQ. CDR3 size: 13 residues. The CDR3 DNA is TGCGCCAGCAGCTTGCAGGGGGATCAGCCCCAGCATTTT. This codes for CASSLQGDQPQHF.

V gene TRBV9 combines with J gene TRBJ2-1, with 9 bases matching TRBD1. J lost 7 bases, V lost 0 bases, and 5 bases had no gene match. Germline values: CDR1 SGDLS, CDR2 YYNGEE. The CDR3 is 15 residues long. The CDR3 DNA sequence: TGTGCCAGCAGCGTAGGGGTGACAGGGGGAAATGAGCAGTTCTTC. Its protein is CASSVGVTGGNEQFF.

J is TRBJ1-3 and V is TRBV5-1; D may be TRBD1 (5 bases). The ends were cut back, 7 bases at V and 1 base at J, with 12 bases in the middle. CDR3 size: 14 residues. Per the germline V gene, CDR1 is SGHRS and CDR2 is YFSETQ. In nucleotides, the CDR3 is TGCGCCAGCGGTCAGGGTATTTCTGGAAACACCATATATTTT. Residues: CASGQGISGNTIYF.